Listed below are T cell receptor beta chains from one sample, sequenced in a study of blood T cell repertoires in COVID-19. Libraries were prepared by immunoSEQ multiplex PCR; TCRdb keeps only in-frame clonotypes and omits some of them. The sample gives 140,000 or so clones, approximately 85% of which show up once; over 2.5% is in the top ten. Sequenced material: peripheral blood. Receptors originate from a man in his forties or fifties with acute or convalescent COVID-19. The CDR3 runs from the conserved cysteine through the conserved F or W.

v_call	j_call	cdr3_aa
TRBV30	TRBJ2-3	CAWSRGDTQYF
TRBV28	TRBJ2-6	CASRTQGTGANVLTF
TRBV15	TRBJ2-3	CAAASGISTDTQYF
TRBV9	TRBJ1-6	CASSAGPGQGSVPLHF
TRBV29-1	TRBJ2-7	CSVAFGQGKLPYEQYF
TRBV30	TRBJ1-2	CAWNPTANYGYTF
TRBV10-3	TRBJ2-3	CAISAAGTGANTDTQYF
TRBV20-1	TRBJ2-7	CSAKSGHEQYF
TRBV6-1	TRBJ1-5	CASSDTGNQPQHF
TRBV6-5	TRBJ2-7	CASTQAWEQYF
TRBV11-3	TRBJ2-7	CASSQTSGSYEQYF
TRBV18	TRBJ1-3	CASSLQGRDTIYF
TRBV28	TRBJ1-5	CASSFIIRDRRDQPQHF
TRBV6-5	TRBJ1-4	CASSPGGGNEKLFF
TRBV9	TRBJ1-1	CASSTGTGHMNTEAFF
TRBV6-2/TRBV6-3	TRBJ2-1	CASSWDINEQFF
TRBV30	TRBJ1-5	CAWSGTGIRGQPQHF
TRBV7-6	TRBJ2-5	CASSRRQGQETQYF
TRBV10-3	TRBJ1-5	CAISESGGNDQPQHF
TRBV28	TRBJ2-1	CASSPRTRTNEQFF
TRBV5-5	TRBJ2-7	CASSLVGASSYEQYF
TRBV7-3	TRBJ2-5	CASSLRASQETQYF
TRBV11-2	TRBJ2-1	CASSLGTGTYNEQFF
TRBV2	TRBJ2-3	CASSEGGLRAPTQYF
TRBV5-5	TRBJ1-2	CASSLTGGHYTF
TRBV5-1	TRBJ2-2	CASTPLQGFTGELFF
TRBV7-9	TRBJ2-1	CASSLLAPSYNEQFF
TRBV5-1	TRBJ2-5	CASSLAGRVGKETQYF
TRBV5-1	TRBJ2-7	CASYMGQGYEQYF
TRBV7-9	TRBJ1-6	CAARDIQASPLHF
TRBV9	TRBJ2-2	CASSVGHHPNTGELFF
TRBV5-6	TRBJ1-2	CASSPASVGDNWVYGYTF
TRBV24-1	TRBJ2-1	CATSDPRVPNEQFF
TRBV19	TRBJ1-6	CATGGFGNSPLHF
TRBV19	TRBJ1-2	CASSIAYGGAYGYTF
TRBV5-1	TRBJ1-4	CASSLGRGEEKLFF
TRBV2	TRBJ1-2	CASSVIPGQGLNGYGYTF
TRBV4-1	TRBJ1-2	CASSQEGSDPNYGYTF
TRBV6-1	TRBJ1-5	CASSEGHLLSGNQPQHF
TRBV7-8	TRBJ2-7	CASSLLTRTGGHEQYF
TRBV18	TRBJ1-2	CASSPKTGGDYGYTF
TRBV5-4	TRBJ2-7	CASSPPRGMGYEQYF
TRBV4-1	TRBJ1-4	CASSQDAGSGKLFF
TRBV4-1	TRBJ2-7	CASSQAQGGWEQYF
TRBV12-5	TRBJ1-2	CASGPSGRNYGYTF
TRBV4-1	TRBJ2-7	CASSQGPGSVHEQYF
TRBV4-1	TRBJ1-2	CASSQDRIRRGYGYTF
TRBV11-2	TRBJ1-1	CASSKTVEAFF
TRBV5-4	TRBJ2-3	CASSWTARGGPDTQYF
TRBV7-3	TRBJ2-3	CASSPLAGETDTQYF
TRBV3-1/TRBV3-2	TRBJ1-4	CASSRGETNEKLFF